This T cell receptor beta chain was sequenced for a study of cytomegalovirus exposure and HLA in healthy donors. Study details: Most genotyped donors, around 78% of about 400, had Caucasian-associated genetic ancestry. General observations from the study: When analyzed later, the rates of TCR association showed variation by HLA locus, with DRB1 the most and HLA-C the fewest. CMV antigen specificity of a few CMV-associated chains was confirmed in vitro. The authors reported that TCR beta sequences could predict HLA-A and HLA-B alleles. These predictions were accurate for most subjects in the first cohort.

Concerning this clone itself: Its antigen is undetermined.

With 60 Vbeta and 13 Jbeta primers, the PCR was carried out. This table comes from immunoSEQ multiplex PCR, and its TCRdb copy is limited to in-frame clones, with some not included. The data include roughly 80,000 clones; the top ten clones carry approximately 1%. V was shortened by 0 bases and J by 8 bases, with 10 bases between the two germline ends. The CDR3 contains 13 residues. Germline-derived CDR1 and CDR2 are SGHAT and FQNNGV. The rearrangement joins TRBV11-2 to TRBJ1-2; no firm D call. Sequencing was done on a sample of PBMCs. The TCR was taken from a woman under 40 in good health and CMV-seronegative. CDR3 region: CASSLDGDLGYTF. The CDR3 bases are TGTGCCAGCAGCTTAGATGGCGACTTGGGCTACACCTTC.